Shown below are 21 T cell receptor beta chains from a single sample sequenced in a study of T cells in Graves' hyperthyroidism and ophthalmopathy (dated by TCRdb to the late 2010s). Library construction relied on multiplex PCR. Sequencing was carried out with an Illumina HiSeq 2000. TCR beta CDR3 regions were amplified from RNA transcripts. The TCR CDR3 was subjected to a first round of RT-PCR using the HTBI primer set and the Qiagen OneStep RT-PCR kit. TCRdb reworked the public reads: Q25 trimming with fastp, MiXCR clone assembly, productive beta chains retained. Under each unique CDR3 protein, matching rows form one entry showing the most common genes and DNA. Within this sample are hundreds of thousands of distinct CDR3 sequences, with over 15% of them counted one time only. Over 45% of the sample belongs to the ten largest clones. The sequencing sample was made of blood. These TCRs come from an older woman with Graves' ophthalmopathy.

The chain uses TRBV7-6 and TRBJ1-1; D remains unclear. Germline assignment: CDR1 SGHVS and CDR2 FNYEAQ. The germline V and J ends were trimmed by 3 bases and 5 bases, with 19 bases remaining between them. This CDR3 is 16 amino acids long. This chain's CDR3 is CASSFHPGLRVTEAFF. CDR3 bases: TGTGCCAGCAGCTTTCATCCGGGCTTGAGGGTTACTGAAGCTTTCTTT.

In its sample, this clonotype was seen a few times. The chain recombines TRBV10-3 with TRBJ1-4; TRBD1 is a possible D gene (5 bases). Germline V gives CDR1 ENHRY, CDR2 SYGVKD. The CDR3 is 14 amino acids. V lost 10 bases, J lost 3 bases, and 15 bases lay in between. The CDR3 reads CATGVGGSNEKLFF. CDR3 in DNA: TGTGCCACCGGTGTGGGGGGTTCTAATGAAAAACTGTTTTTT.

This clonotype was seen only a few times. The chain has TRBV7-8 and TRBJ1-2, with TRBD1 as a possible D gene (6 bases). Trimming removed 3 bases at V and 4 bases at J, with 15 bases between. The CDR3 totals 15 residues. Germline values: CDR1 SGHVS, CDR2 FQNEAQ. As DNA, the CDR3 is TGTGCCAGCAGCTTCTCCGTCGGACAGATCTATGGCTACACCTTC. Translating gives CASSFSVGQIYGYTF.

Many counts were recorded for this clonotype. The V gene is TRBV3-1, the J gene TRBJ1-5; D not resolved. The length of the CDR3 is 14 residues. Germline V CDR1 and CDR2: LGHDT, YNNKEL (reference sequence). The V gene lost 0 bases and the J gene lost 6 bases, with 9 bases spanning the gap. DNA for the CDR3: TGTGCCAGCAGCCAAGATGGCTGGAGTCAGCCCCAGCATTTT. As protein: CASSQDGWSQPQHF.

The chain recombines TRBV11-3 with TRBJ2-1; 7 nucleotides agree with TRBD2. The CDR3 extends over 16 amino acids. With 6 bases clipped from V and 5 bases from J, the junction kept 13 bases outside the gene matches. Germline V gene lookup returns CDR1 SGHNT and CDR2 YENEEA. CDR3 sequence (DNA): TGTGCCAGCAGTAAGCGGGCGGGAGCCTTGAACAATGAGCAGTTCTTC. Translating gives CASSKRAGALNNEQFF.

The V and J genes are TRBV27 and TRBJ1-2; perhaps TRBD1 as D (5 bases). The germline V gene encodes CDR1 MNHEY and CDR2 SMNVEV (reference sequence). V was cut by 2 bases and J by 4 bases, with 11 bases left in between. CDR3 length equals 14 residues. CDR3 residues: CASSLQPGTYGYTF. The CDR3 DNA reads as TGTGCCAGCAGTTTACAGCCAGGGACCTATGGCTACACCTTC.

This clonotype came up many times. The chain carries TRBV7-9 and TRBJ1-1; no definite D call. This CDR3 spans 12 amino acids. V was shortened by 2 bases and J by 3 bases, with 4 bases between the two germline ends. Germline-derived CDR1 and CDR2 are SEHNR and FQNEAQ (reference sequence). The CDR3 sequence is CASSLSYTEAFF. The CDR3 DNA reads TGTGCCAGCAGCTTATCTTACACTGAAGCTTTCTTT.

This clonotype was counted ten times or more. V and J are TRBV18 and TRBJ2-7; 9 bases line up with TRBD2. The germline V gene has CDR1 KGHSH and CDR2 LQKENI. J lost 7 bases, V lost 3 bases, and 10 bases had no gene match. The CDR3 consists of 15 residues. The CDR3 region is CASSPDLGGGVEQYF. As DNA, the CDR3 is TGTGCCAGCTCACCCGACCTGGGCGGGGGGGTAGAGCAGTACTTC.

The table lists this clonotype with many counts. The V call is TRBV2, the J call TRBJ1-3, with D hard to call. This CDR3 is built from 14 residues. The ends were cut back, 8 bases at V and 1 base at J, with 12 bases in the middle. CDR1 is SNHLY and CDR2 is FYNNEI in the germline V gene. This CDR3 reads CASAEGSSGNTIYF. For the CDR3, the DNA is TGTGCCAGCGCGGAGGGTAGTTCTGGAAACACCATATATTTT.

This clonotype was detected only a few times. The chain carries TRBV6-5 and TRBJ2-2, with D perhaps given as TRBD1 or TRBD2 (5 bases each). The CDR3 has 14 amino acids. CDR1 is MNHEY, CDR2 SVGAGI, per germline. Trimming cost V 0 bases and J 7 bases, with 9 bases left between them. The CDR3 bases are TGTGCCAGCAGTTACTCGTCGGGACGCGGGGAGCTGTTTTTT. It is translated as CASSYSSGRGELFF.

This clonotype was seen ten or more times. The chain links TRBV6-6 to TRBJ1-1, with 7 bases identical to TRBD1. CDR1 MNHNY and CDR2 SVGAGI come from the germline V gene (reference sequence). J gave up 7 bases and V 0 bases, and 8 bases lay outside the gene matches. The CDR3 consists of 15 residues. The CDR3 region is CASSYSVVRDSEAFF. In DNA, the CDR3 is TGTGCCAGCAGTTACTCGGTAGTAAGGGACAGTGAAGCTTTCTTT.

This clonotype was seen only a few times. This sequence joins TRBV5-1 and TRBJ2-3; no firm D call. CDR1 and CDR2 from the germline V gene are SGHRS and YFSETQ. V lost 3 bases, J lost 1 base, and 12 bases lay in between. CDR3 length equals 15 residues. CDR3 DNA sequence: TGCGCCAGCAGCTCAAGCTTGAGCCGCACAGATACGCAGTATTTT. Encoded protein: CASSSSLSRTDTQYF.

This CDR3 is CSARPGLAYNEQFF. In DNA form, the CDR3 reads TGCAGTGCTAGACCGGGACTAGCGTACAATGAGCAGTTCTTC. The V call is TRBV20-1, the J call TRBJ2-1; 10 nucleotides align to TRBD2. Germline values: CDR1 DFQATT, CDR2 SNEGSKA (reference sequence). CDR3 length: 14 amino acids. After removal of 2 bases from V and 4 bases from J, the junction contained 2 bases not matched to a gene.

The chain links TRBV28 to TRBJ1-2; 7 bases line up with TRBD1. CDR3 size: 16 residues. After removal of 2 bases from V and 2 bases from J, the junction contained 8 bases not matched to a gene. The germline V gene has CDR1 MDHEN and CDR2 SYDVKM. This chain's CDR3 is CASSLQRTGINYGYTF. The CDR3, as DNA: TGTGCCAGCAGTTTACAAAGGACAGGTATCAACTATGGCTACACCTTC.

This clonotype has only a few counts. The chain uses TRBV3-1 and TRBJ2-2; 9 nucleotides line up with TRBD1. Germline V gives CDR1 LGHDT, CDR2 YNNKEL (reference sequence). V lost 4 bases to trimming and J lost 4 bases; unmatched junction nucleotides: 10. The CDR3 length is 17 residues. The CDR3 spells CASSPTGGVGVTGELFF. In nucleotides, the CDR3 is TGTGCCAGCAGCCCAACAGGGGGCGTGGGAGTCACCGGGGAGCTGTTTTTT.

This clonotype has only a few counts. This chain links TRBV7-9 with TRBJ1-3; D is possibly TRBD1 (6 bases). With 2 bases removed from V and 0 bases from J, the gap between germline ends came to 11 bases. This CDR3 is 16 amino acids long. Germline V gives CDR1 SEHNR, CDR2 FQNEAQ (reference sequence). The CDR3 DNA sequence: TGTGCCAGCAGCTTACGCCACAGGGACTCTGGAAACACCATATATTTT. It encodes CASSLRHRDSGNTIYF.

This clonotype was seen ten or more times. J is TRBJ1-1 and V is TRBV12-3 or TRBV12-4, with 8 positions matching TRBD1. The ends lost 7 bases at V and 4 bases at J; junction bases unmatched: 5. The CDR3 extends over 13 amino acids. As DNA, the CDR3 is TGTGCCAGCATCACCACAGGGGGCACTGAAGCTTTCTTT. This codes for CASITTGGTEAFF.

The rearrangement uses TRBV6-1 and TRBJ1-6; no definite D call. Germline lookup yields CDR1 MNHNS and CDR2 SASEGT. This CDR3 has 18 amino acids. Between the trimmed V and J ends, which lost 1 base and 3 bases, there was a span of 16 bases. CDR3 coding DNA: TGTGCCAGCAGTGAAGGGGGTTTGGTGGGCCTCTATAATTCACCCCTCCACTTT. Amino acid sequence: CASSEGGLVGLYNSPLHF.

The table lists this clonotype with many counts. CDR3 DNA sequence: TGTGCCAGCAGCCCTAGCACAGATACGCAGTATTTT. Residues: CASSPSTDTQYF. The J gene is TRBJ2-3, the V gene TRBV16, with D uncertain. The V end was cut by 4 bases, the J end by 0 bases, with 2 bases between. The germline gives CDR1 KGHSY, CDR2 FQNENV. The CDR3 is 12 amino acids.

In its sample, this clonotype was seen many times. The chain uses TRBV20-1 and TRBJ2-3, with D tentatively TRBD2 (5 bases). The germline V gene encodes CDR1 DFQATT and CDR2 SNEGSKA (reference sequence). V lost 0 bases and J lost 1, with 8 bases in between. This CDR3 is built from 14 residues. The CDR3 reads CSARDSGGTDTQYF. For the CDR3, the DNA is TGCAGTGCTAGAGATTCCGGGGGCACAGATACGCAGTATTTT.

This clonotype was observed a handful of times. J is TRBJ2-1 and V is TRBV15; D gene unclear. Germline CDR1 is LNHNV and CDR2 is YYDKDF (reference sequence). V shed 1 base and J shed 7 bases, with 14 bases lying between them. The CDR3 has 15 amino acids. The CDR3 coding sequence is TGTGCCACCAGCAGAGCTCCTACTTCCCAAAATGAGCAGTTCTTC. Translated: CATSRAPTSQNEQFF.